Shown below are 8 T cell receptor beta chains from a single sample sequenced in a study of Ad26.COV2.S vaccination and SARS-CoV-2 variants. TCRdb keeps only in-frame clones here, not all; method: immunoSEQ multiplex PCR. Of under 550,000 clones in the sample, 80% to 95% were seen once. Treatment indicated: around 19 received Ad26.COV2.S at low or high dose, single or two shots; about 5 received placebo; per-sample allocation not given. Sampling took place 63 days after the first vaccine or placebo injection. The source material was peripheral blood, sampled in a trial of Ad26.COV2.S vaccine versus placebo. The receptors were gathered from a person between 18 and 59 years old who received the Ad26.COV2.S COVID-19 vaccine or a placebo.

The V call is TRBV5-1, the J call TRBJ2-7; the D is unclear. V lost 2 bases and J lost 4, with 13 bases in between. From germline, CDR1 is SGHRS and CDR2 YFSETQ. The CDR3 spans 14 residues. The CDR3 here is CASSFGGFGYEQYF. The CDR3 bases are TGCGCCAGCAGCTTTGGCGGATTCGGGTACGAGCAGTACTTC.

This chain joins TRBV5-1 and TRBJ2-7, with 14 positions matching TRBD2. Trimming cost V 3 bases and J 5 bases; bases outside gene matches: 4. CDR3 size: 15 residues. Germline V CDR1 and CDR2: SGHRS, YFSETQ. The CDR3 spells CASSSGTSGSHEQYF. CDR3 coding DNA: TGCGCCAGCAGCTCCGGGACTAGCGGGAGCCACGAGCAGTACTTC. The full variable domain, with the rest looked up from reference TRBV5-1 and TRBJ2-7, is KAGVTQTPRYLIKTRGQQVTLSCSPISGHRSVSWYQQTPGQGLQFLFEYFSETQRNKGNFPGRFSGRQFSNSRSEMNVSTLELGDSALYLCASSSGTSGSHEQYFGPGTRLTVT.

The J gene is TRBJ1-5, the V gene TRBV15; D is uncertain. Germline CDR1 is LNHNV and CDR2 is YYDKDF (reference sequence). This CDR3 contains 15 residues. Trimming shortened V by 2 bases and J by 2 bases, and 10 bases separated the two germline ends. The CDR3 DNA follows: TGTGCCACCAGCAGAACCTGGGGTGGCAATCAGCCCCAGCATTTT. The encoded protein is CATSRTWGGNQPQHF.

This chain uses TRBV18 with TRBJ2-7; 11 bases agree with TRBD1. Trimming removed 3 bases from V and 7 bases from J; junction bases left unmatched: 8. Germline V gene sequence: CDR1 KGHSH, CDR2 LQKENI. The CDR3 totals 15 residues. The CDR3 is CASSPLRTGGREQYF. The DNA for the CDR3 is TGTGCCAGCTCACCGTTAAGGACAGGGGGCAGAGAGCAGTACTTC.

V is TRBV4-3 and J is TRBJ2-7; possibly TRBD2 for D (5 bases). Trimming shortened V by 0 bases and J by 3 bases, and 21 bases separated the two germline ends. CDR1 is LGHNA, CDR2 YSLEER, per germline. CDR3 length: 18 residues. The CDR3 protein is CASSQEIALGLSHYEQYF. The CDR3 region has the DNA TGCGCCAGCAGCCAAGAAATCGCACTAGGGCTATCTCACTACGAGCAGTACTTC.

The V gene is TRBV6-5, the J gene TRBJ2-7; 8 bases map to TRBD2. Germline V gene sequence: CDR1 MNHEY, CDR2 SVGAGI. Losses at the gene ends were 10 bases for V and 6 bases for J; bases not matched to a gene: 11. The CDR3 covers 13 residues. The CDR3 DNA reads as TGTGCCACACACCCCAGCGGGAGATTCGAGCAGTACTTC. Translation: CATHPSGRFEQYF.

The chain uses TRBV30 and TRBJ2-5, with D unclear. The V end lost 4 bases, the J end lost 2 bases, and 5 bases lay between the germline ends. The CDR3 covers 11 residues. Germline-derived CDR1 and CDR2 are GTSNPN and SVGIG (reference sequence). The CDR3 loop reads CAWTRQETQYF. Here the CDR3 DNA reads TGTGCCTGGACGCGTCAAGAGACCCAGTACTTC.

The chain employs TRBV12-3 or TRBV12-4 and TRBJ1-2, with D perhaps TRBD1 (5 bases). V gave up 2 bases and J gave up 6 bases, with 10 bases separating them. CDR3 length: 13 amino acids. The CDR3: CASSLSRVDGYTF. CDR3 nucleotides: TGTGCCAGCAGTTTAAGCAGGGTGGATGGCTACACCTTC.